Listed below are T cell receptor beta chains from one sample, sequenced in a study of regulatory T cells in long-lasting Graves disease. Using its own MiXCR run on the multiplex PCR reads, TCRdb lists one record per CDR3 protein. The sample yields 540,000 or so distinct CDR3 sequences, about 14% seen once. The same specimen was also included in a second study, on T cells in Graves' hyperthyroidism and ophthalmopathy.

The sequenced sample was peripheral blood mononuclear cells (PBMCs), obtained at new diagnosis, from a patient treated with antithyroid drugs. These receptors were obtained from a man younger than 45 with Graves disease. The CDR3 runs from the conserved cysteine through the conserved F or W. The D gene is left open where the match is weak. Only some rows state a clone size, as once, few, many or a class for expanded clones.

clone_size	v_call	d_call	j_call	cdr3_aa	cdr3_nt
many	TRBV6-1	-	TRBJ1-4	CATQKQGDEKLFF	TGTGCCACCCAGAAGCAGGGAGATGAAAAACTGTTTTTT
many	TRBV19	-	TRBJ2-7	CASSIDDRSSEQYF	TGTGCCAGTAGTATAGACGACAGAAGCAGCGAGCAGTACTTC
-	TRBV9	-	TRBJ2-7	CASSTPGVHEQYF	TGTGCCAGCAGCACCCCGGGGGTCCACGAGCAGTACTTC
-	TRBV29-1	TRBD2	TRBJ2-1	CSVDGLAGGGSSYNEQFF	TGCAGCGTTGATGGGTTAGCGGGAGGGGGAAGCTCCTACAATGAGCAGTTCTTC
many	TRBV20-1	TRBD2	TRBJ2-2	CSAPPRGGRKTGELFF	TGCAGTGCTCCTCCCCGCGGGGGACGGAAAACCGGGGAGCTGTTTTTT
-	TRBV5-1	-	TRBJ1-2	CASRLSQAGYTF	TGCGCCAGCAGGCTGTCTCAGGCTGGCTACACCTTC
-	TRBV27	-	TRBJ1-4	CASSWEGGFGEKLFF	TGTGCCAGCAGTTGGGAGGGGGGCTTTGGCGAAAAACTGTTTTTT
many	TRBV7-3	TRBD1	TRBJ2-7	CASSKQGTGEQYF	TGTGCCAGCAGCAAACAGGGGACCGGCGAGCAGTACTTC
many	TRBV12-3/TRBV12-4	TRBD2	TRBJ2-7	CASSPFGAGGGQGEQYF	TGTGCCAGCAGTCCCTTTGGAGCGGGAGGCGGGCAAGGGGAGCAGTACTTC
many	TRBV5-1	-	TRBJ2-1	CASTRELSLNEQFF	TGCGCCAGCACCCGGGAGCTATCCCTGAATGAGCAGTTCTTC
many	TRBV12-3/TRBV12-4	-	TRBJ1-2	CASSLGWAGGYTF	TGTGCCAGCAGTTTAGGTTGGGCTGGTGGCTACACCTTC
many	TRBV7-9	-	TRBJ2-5	CASTLRGPQETQYF	TGTGCCAGCACTTTGCGGGGGCCCCAAGAGACCCAGTACTTC
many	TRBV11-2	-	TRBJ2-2	CASSLTWASNTGELFF	TGTGCCAGCAGCTTAACGTGGGCCTCGAACACCGGGGAGCTGTTTTTT
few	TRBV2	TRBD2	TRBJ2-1	CASPDLAGVNEQFF	TGTGCCAGCCCTGACCTAGCGGGAGTGAATGAGCAGTTCTTC
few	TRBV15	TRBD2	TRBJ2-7	CATGGWTSGFYEQYF	TGTGCCACCGGGGGGTGGACTAGCGGATTCTACGAGCAGTACTTC
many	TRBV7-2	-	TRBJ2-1	CASSFYERNEQFF	TGTGCCAGCAGCTTTTATGAGCGTAATGAGCAGTTCTTC
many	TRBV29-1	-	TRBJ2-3	CSVDDNTQYF	TGCAGCGTGGATGACAATACGCAGTATTTT
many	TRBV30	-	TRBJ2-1	CAWRTLPDDEQFF	TGTGCCTGGAGGACACTCCCTGACGATGAGCAGTTCTTC
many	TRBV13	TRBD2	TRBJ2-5	CASSLGGRAMRTQYF	TGTGCCAGCAGCTTAGGCGGGAGGGCGATGCGGACCCAGTACTTC
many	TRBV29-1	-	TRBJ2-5	CSVKFEGTQYF	TGCAGCGTTAAGTTCGAAGGGACCCAGTACTTC
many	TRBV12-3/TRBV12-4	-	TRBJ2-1	CASSFGQGGGNEQFF	TGTGCCAGCAGTTTTGGGCAGGGAGGGGGGAATGAGCAGTTCTTC
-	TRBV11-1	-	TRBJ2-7	CASSPLVAGKGNEQYF	TGTGCCAGCAGCCCCCTGGTCGCAGGGAAGGGGAACGAGCAGTACTTC
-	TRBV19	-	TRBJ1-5	CASSTGWQGSQPQHF	TGTGCCAGTAGTACGGGCTGGCAGGGGAGTCAGCCCCAGCATTTT
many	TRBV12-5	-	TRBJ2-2	CASGWITGELFF	TGTGCTAGTGGTTGGATCACCGGGGAGCTGTTTTTT
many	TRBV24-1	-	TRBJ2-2	CATSDLEGGLNTGELFF	TGTGCCACCAGTGATTTGGAGGGCGGATTGAACACCGGGGAGCTGTTTTTT
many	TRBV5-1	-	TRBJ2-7	CASSPGDRHAYEQYF	TGCGCCAGCAGCCCCGGTGATCGACATGCCTACGAGCAGTACTTC
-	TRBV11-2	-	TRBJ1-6	CASSLLSEYNSPLHF	TGTGCCAGCAGCTTATTGAGCGAGTATAATTCACCCCTCCACTTT
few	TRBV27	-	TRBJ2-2	CASGSMNGGELFF	TGTGCCAGCGGGAGCATGAATGGCGGGGAGCTGTTTTTT
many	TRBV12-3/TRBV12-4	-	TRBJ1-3	CASSRTVSGNTIYF	TGTGCCAGCAGTCGGACAGTATCTGGAAACACCATATATTTT
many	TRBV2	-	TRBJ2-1	CASDRTSNNEQFF	TGTGCCAGTGACAGGACGTCGAACAATGAGCAGTTCTTC
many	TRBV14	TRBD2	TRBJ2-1	CASSQGRTSVSPLSSYNEQFF	TGTGCCAGCAGCCAAGGCCGGACTAGCGTGAGCCCTTTAAGCTCCTACAATGAGCAGTTCTTC
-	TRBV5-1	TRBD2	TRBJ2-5	CASGKGLAGSQETQYF	TGCGCCAGCGGAAAAGGGCTAGCGGGCTCCCAAGAGACCCAGTACTTC